This T cell receptor beta chain was captured in a study of blood T cells in healthy people across ages. Across the study: About one barcoded beta molecule per two T cells was the capture yield of template switching. Study conclusions and caveats: Investigators viewed diversity estimates from one million T cells as underestimates, the study reported.

Every sample had a minimum of 6.5 million PBMCs isolated. The CDR3 covers 15 residues. A J-beta primer mix and a sample-barcoded 5' primer were used in a second PCR of about 7 to 12 cycles. Template switching added a 12-random-nucleotide identifier to every cDNA molecule. TCRdb analysed the 5' RACE reads with MiXCR anew, one entry per CDR3 protein. The sample includes 1.8 million or so distinct CDR3 sequences, roughly 43% of them seen just once. About this clonotype: No antigen is known for it. One end of the junction is discordant with germline, which a read error may explain.

V and J are TRBV12-3 or TRBV12-4 and TRBJ1-2; D remains ambiguous. Sequenced sample: blood. The sequence came from a human donor in good health. CDR3 nucleotides: TGTGCCAGCAGTTTACTCCGTGATTTTAACTATGGCTGCACCTTC. Residues: CASSLLRDFNYGCTF.